This T cell receptor (beta chain) originates from a study of T-cell reconstitution after alpha-beta-depleted transplantation in children. The CDR3 length is 19 residues. A TCRbeta library incorporating unique molecular identifiers was prepared. TCRdb independently ran MiXCR on the PCR reads; one entry per CDR3 protein. The table has 200,000 to 300,000 distinct CDR3 sequences, under 30% seen once. This clonotype was detected many times. This receptor was taken from a girl aged 2-10 years with Fanconi anemia, due to receive a stem cell transplant. This specimen consisted of PBMCs, obtained before TCRalphabeta/CD19-depleted stem cell transplant. The chain has TRBV21-1 and TRBJ2-6; whether TRBD1, the table's D call, matches the DNA was not checked. TRBV21-1 is assigned pseudogene status. The CDR3 DNA is TGTGCCAGCAGCAAATACCTACAGGGGGAGGAAACTGGGGCCAACGTCCTGACTTTC. Protein sequence: CASSKYLQGEETGANVLTF.